The clone carrying this TCR beta chain was picked up a small number of times. Its antigen is currently unknown. The data originate from a study of response to subunit inactivated influenza vaccine. TCRdb ran MiXCR on the RT-PCR reads and lists one entry per CDR3 protein. The sample records 650,000 or so distinct CDR3 sequences, less than 15% being singletons. Overall study findings and caveats: Authors suggested each seasonal influenza vaccination recruits few new T cells.

Per the germline V gene, CDR1 is SGHVS and CDR2 is FNYEAQ. The V gene end was trimmed by 5 bases and the J gene end by 3 bases; junction bases not matched to a gene: 8. The CDR3 is made up of 16 amino acids. This chain uses TRBV7-6 with TRBJ2-1, with 9 positions matching TRBD2. The TCR was taken from a man aged 45-60 years who received an inactivated influenza vaccine. Sample: PBMCs from blood, taken about 14 days before vaccination. CDR3 coding DNA: TGTGCCAGCAGCACCTTTAGCGGGAGTAGCTACAATGAGCAGTTCTTC. The encoded protein is CASSTFSGSSYNEQFF.